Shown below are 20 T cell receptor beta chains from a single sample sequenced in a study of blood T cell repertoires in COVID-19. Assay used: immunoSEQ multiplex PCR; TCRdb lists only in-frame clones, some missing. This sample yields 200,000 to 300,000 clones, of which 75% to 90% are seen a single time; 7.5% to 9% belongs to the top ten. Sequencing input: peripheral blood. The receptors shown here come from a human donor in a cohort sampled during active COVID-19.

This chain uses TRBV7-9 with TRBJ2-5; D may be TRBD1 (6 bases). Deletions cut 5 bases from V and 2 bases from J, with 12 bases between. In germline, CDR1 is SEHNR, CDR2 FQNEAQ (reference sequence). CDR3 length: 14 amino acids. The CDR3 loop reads CASSPQTGQETQYF. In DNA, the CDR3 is TGTGCCAGCAGCCCGCAGACAGGACAAGAGACCCAGTACTTC.

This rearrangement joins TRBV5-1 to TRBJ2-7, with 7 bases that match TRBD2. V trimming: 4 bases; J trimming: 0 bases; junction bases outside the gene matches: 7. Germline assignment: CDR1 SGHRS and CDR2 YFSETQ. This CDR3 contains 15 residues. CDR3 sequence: CASSGLEQNSYEQYF. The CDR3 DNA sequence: TGCGCCAGCAGCGGACTAGAACAAAACTCCTACGAGCAGTACTTC.

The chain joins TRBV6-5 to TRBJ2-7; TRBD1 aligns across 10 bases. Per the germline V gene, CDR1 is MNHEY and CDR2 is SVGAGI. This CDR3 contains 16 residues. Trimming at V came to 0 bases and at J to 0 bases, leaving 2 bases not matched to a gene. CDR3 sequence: CASSYSWTGGSYEQYF. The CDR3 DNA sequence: TGTGCCAGCAGTTACTCGTGGACAGGGGGCTCCTACGAGCAGTACTTC.

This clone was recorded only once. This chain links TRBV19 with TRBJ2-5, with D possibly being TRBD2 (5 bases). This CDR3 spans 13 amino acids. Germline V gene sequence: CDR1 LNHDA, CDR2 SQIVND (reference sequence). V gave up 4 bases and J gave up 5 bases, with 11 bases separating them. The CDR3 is CASSRAASETQYF. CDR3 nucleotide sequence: TGTGCCAGTAGTAGAGCGGCTAGTGAGACCCAGTACTTC. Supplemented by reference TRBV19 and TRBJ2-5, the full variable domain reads DGGITQSPKYLFRKEGQNVTLSCEQNLNHDAMYWYRQDPGQGLRLIYYSQIVNDFQKGDIAEGYSVSREKKESFPLTVTSAQKNPTAFYLCASSRAASETQYFGPGTRLLVL.

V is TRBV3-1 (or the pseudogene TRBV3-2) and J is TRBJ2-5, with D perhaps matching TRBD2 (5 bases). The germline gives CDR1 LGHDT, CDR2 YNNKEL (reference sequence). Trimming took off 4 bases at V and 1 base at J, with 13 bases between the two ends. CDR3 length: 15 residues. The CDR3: CASSRSVRVQETQYF. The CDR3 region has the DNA TGTGCCAGCAGCCGGAGTGTGAGGGTCCAAGAGACCCAGTACTTC.

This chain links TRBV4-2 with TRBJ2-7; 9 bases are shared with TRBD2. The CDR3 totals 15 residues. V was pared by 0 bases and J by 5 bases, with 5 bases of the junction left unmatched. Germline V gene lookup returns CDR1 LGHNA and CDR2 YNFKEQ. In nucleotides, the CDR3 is TGTGCCAGCAGCCAAGATTTTAGCGGGAGCAACGAGCAGTACTTC. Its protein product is CASSQDFSGSNEQYF.

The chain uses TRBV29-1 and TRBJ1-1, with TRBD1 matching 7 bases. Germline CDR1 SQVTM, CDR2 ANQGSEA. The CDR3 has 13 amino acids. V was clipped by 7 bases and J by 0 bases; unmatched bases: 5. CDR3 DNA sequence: TGCAGCGCTGACAGGGCCATGAACACTGAAGCTTTCTTT. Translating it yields CSADRAMNTEAFF.

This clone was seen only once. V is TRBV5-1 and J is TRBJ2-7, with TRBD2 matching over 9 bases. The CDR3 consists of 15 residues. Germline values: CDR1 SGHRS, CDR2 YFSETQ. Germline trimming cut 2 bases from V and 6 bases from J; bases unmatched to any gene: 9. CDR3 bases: TGCGCCAGCAGCTTAAGGACTAGCGAGGGGGCCGAGCAGTACTTC. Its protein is CASSLRTSEGAEQYF. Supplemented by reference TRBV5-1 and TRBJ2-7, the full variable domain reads KAGVTQTPRYLIKTRGQQVTLSCSPISGHRSVSWYQQTPGQGLQFLFEYFSETQRNKGNFPGRFSGRQFSNSRSEMNVSTLELGDSALYLCASSLRTSEGAEQYFGPGTRLTVT.

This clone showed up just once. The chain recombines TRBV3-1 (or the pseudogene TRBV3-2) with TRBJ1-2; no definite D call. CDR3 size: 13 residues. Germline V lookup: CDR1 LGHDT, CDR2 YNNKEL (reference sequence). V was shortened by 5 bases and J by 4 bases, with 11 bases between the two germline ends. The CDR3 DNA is TGTGCCAGCAGCGCGGGCGGTTTCTATGGCTACACCTTC. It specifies CASSAGGFYGYTF.

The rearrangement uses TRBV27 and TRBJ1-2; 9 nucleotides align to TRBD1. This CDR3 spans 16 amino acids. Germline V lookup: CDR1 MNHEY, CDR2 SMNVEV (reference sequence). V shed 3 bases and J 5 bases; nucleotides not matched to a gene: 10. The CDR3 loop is CASSFWAKDRGYGYTF. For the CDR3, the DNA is TGTGCCAGCAGTTTCTGGGCTAAGGACAGGGGTTATGGCTACACCTTC.

CDR3 amino acids: CATSRVGAGGADTQYF. The DNA for the CDR3 is TGTGCCACCAGCAGAGTTGGAGCGGGAGGGGCAGATACGCAGTATTTT. V usage is TRBV15 and J usage is TRBJ2-3; TRBD2 agrees at 10 bases. Per the germline V gene, CDR1 is LNHNV and CDR2 is YYDKDF (reference sequence). After removal of 1 base from V and 4 bases from J, the junction contained 5 bases not matched to a gene. The CDR3 is 16 amino acids.

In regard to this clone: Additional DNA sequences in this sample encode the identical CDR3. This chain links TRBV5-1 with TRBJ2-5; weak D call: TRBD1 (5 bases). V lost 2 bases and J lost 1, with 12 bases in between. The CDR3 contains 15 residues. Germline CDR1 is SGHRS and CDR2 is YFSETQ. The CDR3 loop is CASSLRGLPQETQYF. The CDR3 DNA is TGCGCCAGCAGCTTAAGGGGTCTACCCCAAGAGACCCAGTACTTC.

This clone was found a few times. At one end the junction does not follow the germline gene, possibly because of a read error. The CDR3 here is CASSLVWLAGAKNIQYF. The DNA for the CDR3 is TGTGCTAGCAGCTTAGTTTGGTTAGCGGGAGCTAAAAACATTCAGTACTTC. The chain is built from TRBV7-7 and TRBJ2-4; 9 positions match TRBD2. The CDR3 loop spans 17 amino acids. Germline CDR1 is SSHAT and CDR2 is FNYEAQ (reference sequence). The whole variable domain, remainder taken from reference TRBV7-7 and TRBJ2-4, is GAGVSQSPRYKVTKRGQDVTLRCDPISSHATLYWYQQALGQGPEFLTYFNYEAQPDKSGLPSDRFSAERPEGSISTLTIQRTEQRDSAMYRCASSLVWLAGAKNIQYFGAGTRLSVL.

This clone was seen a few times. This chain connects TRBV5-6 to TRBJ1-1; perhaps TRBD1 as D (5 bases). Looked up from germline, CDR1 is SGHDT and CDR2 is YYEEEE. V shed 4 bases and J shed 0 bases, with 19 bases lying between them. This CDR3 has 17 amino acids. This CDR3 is CASSRGGRANMNTEAFF. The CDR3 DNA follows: TGTGCCAGCAGCCGCGGGGGAAGGGCTAACATGAACACTGAAGCTTTCTTT.

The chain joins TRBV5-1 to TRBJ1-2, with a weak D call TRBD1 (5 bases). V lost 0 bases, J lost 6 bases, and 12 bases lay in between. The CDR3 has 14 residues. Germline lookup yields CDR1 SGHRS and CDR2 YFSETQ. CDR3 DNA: TGCGCCAGCAGCTTGGTCGGAGGGGAGGATGGCTACACCTTC. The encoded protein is CASSLVGGEDGYTF.

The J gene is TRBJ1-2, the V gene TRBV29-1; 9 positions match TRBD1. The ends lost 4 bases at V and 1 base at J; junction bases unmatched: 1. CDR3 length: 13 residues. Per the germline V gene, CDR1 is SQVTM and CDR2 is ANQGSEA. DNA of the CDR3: TGCAGCGTTGCGACAGGGGGTAACTATGGCTACACCTTC. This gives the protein CSVATGGNYGYTF.

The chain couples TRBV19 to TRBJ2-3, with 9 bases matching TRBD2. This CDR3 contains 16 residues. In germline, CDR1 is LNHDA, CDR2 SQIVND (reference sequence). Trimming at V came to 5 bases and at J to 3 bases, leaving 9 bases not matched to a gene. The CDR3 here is CASSDLAGVVTDTQYF. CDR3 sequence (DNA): TGTGCCAGTAGTGATTTAGCGGGAGTCGTAACAGATACGCAGTATTTT.

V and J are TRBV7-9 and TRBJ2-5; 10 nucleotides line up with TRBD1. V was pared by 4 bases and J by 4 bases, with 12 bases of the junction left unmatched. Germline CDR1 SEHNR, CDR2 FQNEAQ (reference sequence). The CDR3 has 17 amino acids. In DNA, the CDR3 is TGTGCCAGCAGCTCTACCGGGACAGGGGTCGCGAGAGAGACCCAGTACTTC. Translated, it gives CASSSTGTGVARETQYF.

In nucleotides, the CDR3 is TGTGCCACCAGCAGATTGGGAGGACAAGAGACCCAGTACTTC. This translates into CATSRLGGQETQYF. The chain has TRBV15 and TRBJ2-5; a weak D match, TRBD2 (6 bases). The CDR3 totals 14 residues. V was cut by 2 bases and J by 2 bases, with 9 bases left in between. Germline V gives CDR1 LNHNV, CDR2 YYDKDF (reference sequence).

The CDR3 loop reads CASSLDGSYNEQFF. The CDR3 DNA follows: TGTGCCAGCAGCTTAGACGGGAGCTACAATGAGCAGTTCTTC. The chain recombines TRBV11-3 with TRBJ2-1; perhaps TRBD2 as D (6 bases). The CDR3 is 14 amino acids. V lost 0 bases and J lost 3, with 6 bases in between. From germline, CDR1 is SGHNT and CDR2 YENEEA.